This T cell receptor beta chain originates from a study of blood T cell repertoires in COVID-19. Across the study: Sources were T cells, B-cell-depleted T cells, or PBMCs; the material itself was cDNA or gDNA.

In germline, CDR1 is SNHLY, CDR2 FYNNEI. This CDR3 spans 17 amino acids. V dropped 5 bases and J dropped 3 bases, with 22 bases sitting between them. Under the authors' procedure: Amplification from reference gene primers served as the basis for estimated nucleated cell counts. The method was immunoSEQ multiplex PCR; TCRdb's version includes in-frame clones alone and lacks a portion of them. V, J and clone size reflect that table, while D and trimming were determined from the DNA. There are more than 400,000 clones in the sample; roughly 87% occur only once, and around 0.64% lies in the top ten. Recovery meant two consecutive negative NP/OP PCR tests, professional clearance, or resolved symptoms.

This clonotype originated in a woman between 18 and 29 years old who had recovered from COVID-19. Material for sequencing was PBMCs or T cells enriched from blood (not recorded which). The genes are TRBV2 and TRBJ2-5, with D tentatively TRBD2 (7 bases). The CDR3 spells CASSQRGGAFSEETQYF. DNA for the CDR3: TGTGCCAGCAGTCAAAGAGGGGGGGCTTTTTCGGAAGAGACCCAGTACTTC.